These T cell receptor beta chains were read from a single sample in a study of vaccination effects on CD4 cells after COVID-19. Sequencing used immunoSEQ multiplex PCR; TCRdb keeps in-frame clones, though not all of them. The profile covers fewer than 75,000 clones, with just under 80% appearing a single time and more than 3.5% taken by the ten largest. No antigen has been assigned to these receptors. The sample here was CD4+ T cells from PBMCs cultured without peptide, taken after COVID-19 vaccination. Source of these receptors: a human donor who received a COVID-19 vaccine. Each CDR3 is given with its conserved first and last residue. A D gene is named only where the DNA matches it firmly. Not all rows give a size; the values are once, few, many and, for expanded clones, a class.

clone_size: -; d_call: TRBD1; v_call: TRBV19; j_call: TRBJ1-5; cdr3_nt: TGTGCCAGTAGTATAGGGACAGGGGGCAATCAGCCCCAGCATTTT; cdr3_aa: CASSIGTGGNQPQHF
clone_size: -; d_call: -; v_call: TRBV4-2; j_call: TRBJ1-2; cdr3_nt: TGTGCCAGCAGCCAAGATAGGGACTATGGCTACACCTTC; cdr3_aa: CASSQDRDYGYTF
clone_size: -; d_call: -; v_call: TRBV6-2/TRBV6-3; j_call: TRBJ2-4; cdr3_nt: TGTGCCAGCAGTTATCTAGAAATCAGGGCCAAAAACATTCAGTACTTC; cdr3_aa: CASSYLEIRAKNIQYF
clone_size: -; d_call: -; v_call: TRBV5-6; j_call: TRBJ2-2; cdr3_nt: TGTGCCAGCAGCTTGGCCGGGGGTCTTTTCACCGGGGAGCTGTTTTTT; cdr3_aa: CASSLAGGLFTGELFF
clone_size: few; d_call: TRBD1; v_call: TRBV28; j_call: TRBJ1-1; cdr3_nt: TGTGCCAGCAGTTTATGGGCGACAGGGGACACTGAAGCTTTCTTT; cdr3_aa: CASSLWATGDTEAFF
clone_size: -; d_call: TRBD1; v_call: TRBV18; j_call: TRBJ1-2; cdr3_nt: TGTGCCAGCTCACCAGAAGGGGGCGGAATCTATGGCTACACCTTC; cdr3_aa: CASSPEGGGIYGYTF
clone_size: -; d_call: -; v_call: TRBV5-1; j_call: TRBJ1-6; cdr3_nt: TGCGCCAGCAGCTTGGGCGCAGGGGTGGACTCACCCCTCCACTTT; cdr3_aa: CASSLGAGVDSPLHF
clone_size: -; d_call: -; v_call: TRBV11-2; j_call: TRBJ1-6; cdr3_nt: TGTGCCAGCAGCTTCCAGCCGAGTTCGACCCTCCACTTT; cdr3_aa: CASSFQPSSTLHF
clone_size: -; d_call: -; v_call: TRBV29-1; j_call: TRBJ1-4; cdr3_nt: TGCAGCGTCCGAGTCGGGGGTGGAGGGGAAAAACTGTTTTTT; cdr3_aa: CSVRVGGGGEKLFF
clone_size: -; d_call: -; v_call: TRBV7-6; j_call: TRBJ2-7; cdr3_nt: TGTGCCAGCAGCTTAGCTGGCCTAGTCTCTTCGTACGAGCAGTACTTC; cdr3_aa: CASSLAGLVSSYEQYF
clone_size: -; d_call: TRBD1; v_call: TRBV7-2; j_call: TRBJ1-2; cdr3_nt: TGTGCCAGCAGCTTACAGGGGGCAGGGGGCTACACCTTC; cdr3_aa: CASSLQGAGGYTF
clone_size: -; d_call: -; v_call: TRBV30; j_call: TRBJ1-1; cdr3_nt: TGTGCCTGGAGGCCGCTACGGGAGGGCACTGAAGCTTTCTTT; cdr3_aa: CAWRPLREGTEAFF
clone_size: -; d_call: -; v_call: TRBV30; j_call: TRBJ2-7; cdr3_nt: TGTGCCTGGAGTGGCTCAGGAAACTACGAGCAGTACTTC; cdr3_aa: CAWSGSGNYEQYF
clone_size: few; d_call: TRBD1; v_call: TRBV15; j_call: TRBJ1-5; cdr3_nt: TGTGCCACCAGCAGAGTCCCGACGGACAGGGGGAACAATCAGCCCCAGCATTTT; cdr3_aa: CATSRVPTDRGNNQPQHF
clone_size: -; d_call: -; v_call: TRBV4-2; j_call: TRBJ1-2; cdr3_nt: TGTGCCAGCAGCCAAGAGGTCCGGACGCTGATTTTTGACTATGGCTACACCTTC; cdr3_aa: CASSQEVRTLIFDYGYTF
clone_size: -; d_call: -; v_call: TRBV29-1; j_call: TRBJ1-2; cdr3_nt: TGCAGCGTTGAAGCCACTAACTATGGCTACACCTTC; cdr3_aa: CSVEATNYGYTF
clone_size: -; d_call: TRBD2; v_call: TRBV5-5; j_call: TRBJ2-1; cdr3_nt: TGTGCCAGCACTCACGGGACTAGCAGGGGTGAGCAGTTCTTC; cdr3_aa: CASTHGTSRGEQFF
clone_size: -; d_call: -; v_call: TRBV30; j_call: TRBJ2-7; cdr3_nt: TGTGCCTGGAGTCCTTTAACAGGGCACGAGCAGTACTTC; cdr3_aa: CAWSPLTGHEQYF
clone_size: once; d_call: -; v_call: TRBV28; j_call: TRBJ2-7; cdr3_nt: TGTGCCACCCAGAGGTACGAGCAGTACTTC; cdr3_aa: CATQRYEQYF
clone_size: -; d_call: TRBD2; v_call: TRBV28; j_call: TRBJ2-7; cdr3_nt: TGTGCCAGCAGTTCCCAGACTAGCGGGAGTCTCTACGAGCAGTACTTC; cdr3_aa: CASSSQTSGSLYEQYF
clone_size: few; d_call: -; v_call: TRBV12-3/TRBV12-4; j_call: TRBJ1-3; cdr3_nt: TGTGCCAGCGTCAGAAACACCATATATTTT; cdr3_aa: CASVRNTIYF
clone_size: -; d_call: -; v_call: TRBV13; j_call: TRBJ1-3; cdr3_nt: TGTGCCAGCAGCTCCTGGACGAGCTCTGGAAACACCATATATTTT; cdr3_aa: CASSSWTSSGNTIYF
clone_size: once; d_call: -; v_call: TRBV28; j_call: TRBJ2-2; cdr3_nt: TGTGCCAGCAGTAGTCCGGGACACCGGGCCGGGGAGCTGTTTTTT; cdr3_aa: CASSSPGHRAGELFF
clone_size: medium-sized; d_call: TRBD1; v_call: TRBV3-1/TRBV3-2; j_call: TRBJ1-2; cdr3_nt: TGTGCCAGCAGCCTAGGACAGGGGGCAGATGGCTACACCTTC; cdr3_aa: CASSLGQGADGYTF
clone_size: -; d_call: -; v_call: TRBV13; j_call: TRBJ2-3; cdr3_nt: TGTGCCAGCAGCTTAGCGGGGGTACCTAGCACAGATACGCAGTATTTT; cdr3_aa: CASSLAGVPSTDTQYF
clone_size: -; d_call: -; v_call: TRBV6-1; j_call: TRBJ1-5; cdr3_nt: TGTGCCAGCAGTGAAGCAGGAGGTCCTTATCAGCCCCAGCATTTT; cdr3_aa: CASSEAGGPYQPQHF
clone_size: -; d_call: TRBD1; v_call: TRBV9; j_call: TRBJ1-3; cdr3_nt: TGTGCCAGCAGCCGTGGACAGGGTCCGGCTGGAAACACCATATATTTT; cdr3_aa: CASSRGQGPAGNTIYF
clone_size: -; d_call: TRBD1; v_call: TRBV7-2; j_call: TRBJ1-2; cdr3_nt: TGTGCCAGCAGCTTAAGTTTTGGGATGGCGGGACAGGGGGCCGGCGGCTACACCTTC; cdr3_aa: CASSLSFGMAGQGAGGYTF
clone_size: -; d_call: -; v_call: TRBV27; j_call: TRBJ2-2; cdr3_nt: TGTGCCAGCAGTTCAGCCCGCCTCATACCGGGCACCGGGGAGCTGTTTTTT; cdr3_aa: CASSSARLIPGTGELFF
clone_size: -; d_call: -; v_call: TRBV29-1; j_call: TRBJ2-5; cdr3_nt: TGCAGCGTGGTGGGGGGCAGGGAAGAGACCCAGTACTTC; cdr3_aa: CSVVGGREETQYF
clone_size: -; d_call: TRBD2; v_call: TRBV5-1; j_call: TRBJ2-1; cdr3_nt: TGCGCCAGCAGCTTGGTCGGTTCTAGCGGGCAGAATGAGCAGTTCTTC; cdr3_aa: CASSLVGSSGQNEQFF
clone_size: -; d_call: -; v_call: TRBV6-5; j_call: TRBJ1-4; cdr3_nt: TGTGCCAGCAGTTACGAGGGCCCAAGGGCTGAAAAACTGTTTTTT; cdr3_aa: CASSYEGPRAEKLFF
clone_size: -; d_call: -; v_call: TRBV12-3/TRBV12-4; j_call: TRBJ1-4; cdr3_nt: TGTGCCAGCTCGAGAAATACTAATGAAAAACTGTTTTTT; cdr3_aa: CASSRNTNEKLFF
clone_size: -; d_call: -; v_call: TRBV30; j_call: TRBJ2-1; cdr3_nt: TGTGCCTGGAGAAAGGCTAAGGACTCAAGCTCCTACAATGAGCAGTTCTTC; cdr3_aa: CAWRKAKDSSSYNEQFF
clone_size: -; d_call: -; v_call: TRBV10-3; j_call: TRBJ2-7; cdr3_nt: TGTGCCATCAGCCCTTCACTTGGCTACGAGCAGTACTTC; cdr3_aa: CAISPSLGYEQYF
clone_size: -; d_call: -; v_call: TRBV12-5; j_call: TRBJ1-1; cdr3_nt: TGTGCTAGTGGTTTGGAAGGGCCGAACACTGAAGCTTTCTTT; cdr3_aa: CASGLEGPNTEAFF
clone_size: few; d_call: -; v_call: TRBV29-1; j_call: TRBJ1-5; cdr3_nt: TGCAGCGTTGGGCAGTCACAGAATCAGCCCCAGCATTTT; cdr3_aa: CSVGQSQNQPQHF
clone_size: few; d_call: -; v_call: TRBV14; j_call: TRBJ2-2; cdr3_nt: TGTGCCAGCAGCCGGAACGTCGGGGAGCTGTTTTTT; cdr3_aa: CASSRNVGELFF
clone_size: -; d_call: -; v_call: TRBV2; j_call: TRBJ1-5; cdr3_nt: TGTGCCAGCAGTACTACAGTTAGCAATCAGCCCCAGCATTTT; cdr3_aa: CASSTTVSNQPQHF
clone_size: -; d_call: -; v_call: TRBV5-1; j_call: TRBJ1-1; cdr3_nt: TGCGCCAGCAGCTTGGCCCCGGTGAACACTGAAGCTTTCTTT; cdr3_aa: CASSLAPVNTEAFF
clone_size: -; d_call: TRBD2; v_call: TRBV28; j_call: TRBJ2-7; cdr3_nt: TGTGCCAGCACCAGGACTAGCGGGAGTGCTGAGCAGTACTTC; cdr3_aa: CASTRTSGSAEQYF
clone_size: once; d_call: TRBD1; v_call: TRBV5-1; j_call: TRBJ2-7; cdr3_nt: TGCGCCAGCAGGTCAGGGGGCGAGGTGCCCTACGAGCAGTACTTC; cdr3_aa: CASRSGGEVPYEQYF
clone_size: -; d_call: -; v_call: TRBV6-6; j_call: TRBJ2-3; cdr3_nt: TGTGCCAGCAGTTATCACGGACAATCCACAGATACGCAGTATTTT; cdr3_aa: CASSYHGQSTDTQYF
clone_size: -; d_call: -; v_call: TRBV11-2; j_call: TRBJ1-1; cdr3_nt: TGTGCCAGCAGCTTGAGTAACATGAACACTGAAGCTTTCTTT; cdr3_aa: CASSLSNMNTEAFF
clone_size: -; d_call: TRBD1; v_call: TRBV18; j_call: TRBJ1-2; cdr3_nt: TGTGCCAGCTCAAAGGACAGGGTCACTAGCGGCTACACCTTC; cdr3_aa: CASSKDRVTSGYTF
clone_size: once; d_call: -; v_call: TRBV19; j_call: TRBJ2-5; cdr3_nt: TGTTTCCCCCCCCCACAGGGATCGTCAGAGACCCAGTACTTC; cdr3_aa: CFPPPQGSSETQYF
clone_size: -; d_call: -; v_call: TRBV4-1; j_call: TRBJ2-7; cdr3_nt: TGCGCCAGCAGCCAATTCGACTCCGAGCAGTACTTC; cdr3_aa: CASSQFDSEQYF
clone_size: few; d_call: -; v_call: TRBV18; j_call: TRBJ1-1; cdr3_nt: TGTGCCAGCTCAGGGCAGGGAAACACTGAAGCTTTCTTT; cdr3_aa: CASSGQGNTEAFF
clone_size: -; d_call: -; v_call: TRBV14; j_call: TRBJ2-7; cdr3_nt: TGTGCCAGCAGCCAAGAGGCGGCAGTTCCTTTCCTCGAGCAGTACTTC; cdr3_aa: CASSQEAAVPFLEQYF
clone_size: -; d_call: -; v_call: TRBV28; j_call: TRBJ2-7; cdr3_nt: TGTGCCAGCAGTCCGCCCCCACCCGACAGCCACTCCTACGAGCAGTACTTC; cdr3_aa: CASSPPPPDSHSYEQYF
clone_size: once; d_call: TRBD2; v_call: TRBV30; j_call: TRBJ2-3; cdr3_nt: TGTGCCTGGAGTCGGTTAGCGGGGGGGCCCTTGTATTTT; cdr3_aa: CAWSRLAGGPLYF
clone_size: few; d_call: -; v_call: TRBV6-5; j_call: TRBJ1-5; cdr3_nt: TGTGCCAGCAGATCTTCCATTGTGAGCAATCAGCCCCAGCATTTT; cdr3_aa: CASRSSIVSNQPQHF
clone_size: once; d_call: TRBD1; v_call: TRBV15; j_call: TRBJ2-1; cdr3_nt: TGTGCCACCAGCAGAGAACAGGGGTCCTACAATGAGCAGTTCTTC; cdr3_aa: CATSREQGSYNEQFF
clone_size: -; d_call: -; v_call: TRBV28; j_call: TRBJ2-3; cdr3_nt: TGTGCCAGCAGTTTCTATAGCGGAAGCACAGATACGCAGTATTTT; cdr3_aa: CASSFYSGSTDTQYF
clone_size: once; d_call: -; v_call: TRBV30; j_call: TRBJ2-5; cdr3_nt: TGTGCCTGGAGTCCGTTACAAGAGACCCAGTACTTC; cdr3_aa: CAWSPLQETQYF
clone_size: few; d_call: -; v_call: TRBV3-1/TRBV3-2; j_call: TRBJ1-3; cdr3_nt: TGTGCCAGCAGCTTCCAGCGGGGAAACACCATATATTTT; cdr3_aa: CASSFQRGNTIYF
clone_size: -; d_call: -; v_call: TRBV7-7; j_call: TRBJ2-5; cdr3_nt: TGTGCTAGCAGCCCCACAGGACACTCTCAAGAGACCCAGTACTTC; cdr3_aa: CASSPTGHSQETQYF